This T cell receptor beta chain was sequenced during a study of blood T cell repertoires in COVID-19. For the study at large: PBMCs, B-cell-depleted T cells, or T cells were the source of the cDNA or gDNA that made up the material.

Looked up from germline, CDR1 is SGHNT and CDR2 is YENEEA. The CDR3 length is 13 residues. V lost 0 bases to trimming and J lost 13 bases, with 12 bases between them. Sequenced by immunoSEQ multiplex PCR; TCRdb stores in-frame clones only, minus some. The sample lists some 100,000 clones, around 74% occurring once. The chain joins TRBV11-3 to TRBJ2-2; D may be TRBD2 (5 bases). This TCR was recovered from a man aged 65-85 years with COVID-19, enrolled during active disease. Sequencing was carried out using peripheral blood. DNA for the CDR3: TGTGCCAGCAGCTTAGATTCCCGGGATCGGCTGTTTTTT. Translating it yields CASSLDSRDRLFF.